This T cell receptor beta chain was recorded in a study of CD8+ T cells in alopecia areata. RNA, once extracted, was reverse transcribed into cDNA for use as the sequencing template. Repertoires were generated with immunoSEQ multiplex PCR, while TCRdb's copy carries only in-frame clones and drops some. The sample lists about 42,000 clones; 65% were seen once. The treatment is: oral pan-JAK inhibitor, 5-10 mg twice daily. Germline loops: CDR1 GTSNPN, CDR2 SVGIG (reference sequence). V was trimmed by 0 bases and J by 5 bases, leaving 10 bases between them. The CDR3 spans 13 residues. The source was CD8+ T cells sorted from blood, collected at week 4, from a patient treated with tofacitinib. The TCR sequence derives from a human donor with alopecia areata. The chain recombines TRBV30 with TRBJ1-1; D possibly corresponds to TRBD1 (5 bases). The CDR3 reads CAWSVWDGTEAFF. The CDR3 region has the DNA TGTGCCTGGAGTGTATGGGACGGAACTGAAGCTTTCTTT.